Sequencing of this T cell receptor (beta chain) was carried out in a study of human T cells and chemical hapten exposure. Study-wide points: It should be noted that donors had alopecia, so their immune response may differ from healthy people's.

Time point specified: patch test 1, 2 weeks after DPC sensitization. As to treatment: therapeutic diphenylcyclopropenone sensitization with weekly scalp DPC. Concerning this clonotype: Its specificity is unknown.

TCRdb reanalysed the RACE reads using MiXCR and keeps one entry per CDR3 protein. The sample has around 110,000 distinct CDR3 sequences, about 12% seen once. The CDR3 extends over 14 amino acids. The V end lost 7 bases, the J end lost 2 bases, and 18 bases lay between the germline ends. The germline V gene encodes CDR1 DFQATT and CDR2 SNEGSKA (reference sequence). Sequencing was performed on whole blood, taken in connection with sensitization to the hapten diphenylcyclopropenone (DPC). This rearrangement joins TRBV20-1 to TRBJ2-7, with D perhaps TRBD2 (6 bases). The origin of this receptor is a woman aged 45-60 years with alopecia areata. Some clones in this sample may be carry-over from other donors' samples. In DNA form, the CDR3 reads TGCAGTGTCCTAATTCGGGACTTTCCCTACGAGCAGTACTTC. Amino acid sequence: CSVLIRDFPYEQYF.